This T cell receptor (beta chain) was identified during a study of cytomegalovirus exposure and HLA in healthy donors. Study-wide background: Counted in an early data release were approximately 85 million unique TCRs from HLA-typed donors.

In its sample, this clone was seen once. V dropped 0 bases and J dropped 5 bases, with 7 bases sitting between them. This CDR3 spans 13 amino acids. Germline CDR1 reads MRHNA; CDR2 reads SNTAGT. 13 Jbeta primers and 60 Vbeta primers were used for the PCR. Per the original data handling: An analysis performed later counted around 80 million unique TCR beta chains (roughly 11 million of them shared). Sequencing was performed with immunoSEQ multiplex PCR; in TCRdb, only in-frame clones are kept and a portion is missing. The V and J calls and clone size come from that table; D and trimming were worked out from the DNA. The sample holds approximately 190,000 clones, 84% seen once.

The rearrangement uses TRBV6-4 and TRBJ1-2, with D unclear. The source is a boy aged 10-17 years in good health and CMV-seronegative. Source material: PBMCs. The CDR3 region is CASSDSPGYGYTF. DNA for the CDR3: TGTGCCAGCAGTGACTCGCCAGGATATGGCTACACCTTC.